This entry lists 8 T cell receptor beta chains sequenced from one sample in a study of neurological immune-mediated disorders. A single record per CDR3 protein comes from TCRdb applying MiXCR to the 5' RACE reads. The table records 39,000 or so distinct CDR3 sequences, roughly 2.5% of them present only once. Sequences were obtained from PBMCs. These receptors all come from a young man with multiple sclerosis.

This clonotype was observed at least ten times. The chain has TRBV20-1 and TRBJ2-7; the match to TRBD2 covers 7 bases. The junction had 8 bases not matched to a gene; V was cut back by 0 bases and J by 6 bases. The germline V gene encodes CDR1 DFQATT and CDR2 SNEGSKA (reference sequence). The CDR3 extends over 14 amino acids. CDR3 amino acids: CSAREAGRYLEQYF. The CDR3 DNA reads TGCAGTGCTAGAGAGGCCGGGAGGTACCTCGAGCAGTACTTC.

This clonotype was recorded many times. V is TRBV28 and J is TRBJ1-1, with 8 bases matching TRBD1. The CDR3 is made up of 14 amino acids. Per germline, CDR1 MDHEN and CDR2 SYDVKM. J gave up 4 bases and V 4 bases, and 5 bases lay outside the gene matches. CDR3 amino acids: CASSWGDRPTEAFF. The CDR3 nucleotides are TGTGCCAGCAGTTGGGGGGACAGGCCCACTGAAGCTTTCTTT.

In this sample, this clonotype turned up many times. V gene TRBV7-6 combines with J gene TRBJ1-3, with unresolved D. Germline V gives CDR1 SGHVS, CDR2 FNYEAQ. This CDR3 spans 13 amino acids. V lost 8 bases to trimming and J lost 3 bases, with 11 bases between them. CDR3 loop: CASGFPGGNTIYF. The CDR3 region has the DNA TGTGCCAGCGGGTTCCCGGGTGGAAACACCATATATTTT. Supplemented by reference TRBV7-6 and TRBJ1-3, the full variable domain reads GAGVSQSPRYKVTKRGQDVALRCDPISGHVSLYWYRQALGQGPEFLTYFNYEAQQDKSGLPNDRFSAERPEGSISTLTIQRTEQRDSAMYRCASGFPGGNTIYFGEGSWLTVV.

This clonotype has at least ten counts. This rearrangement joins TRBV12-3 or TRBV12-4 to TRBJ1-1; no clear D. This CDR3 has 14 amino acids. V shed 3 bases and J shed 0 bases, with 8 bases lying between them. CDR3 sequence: CASSFTELNTEAFF. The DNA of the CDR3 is TGTGCCAGCAGTTTTACGGAACTGAACACTGAAGCTTTCTTT.

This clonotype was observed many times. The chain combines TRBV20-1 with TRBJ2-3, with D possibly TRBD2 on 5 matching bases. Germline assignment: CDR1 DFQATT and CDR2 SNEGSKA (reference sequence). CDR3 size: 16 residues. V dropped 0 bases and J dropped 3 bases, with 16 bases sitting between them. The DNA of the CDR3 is TGCAGTGCTAGAGACGCCGTTTTAGCGACAACAGATACGCAGTATTTT. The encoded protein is CSARDAVLATTDTQYF.

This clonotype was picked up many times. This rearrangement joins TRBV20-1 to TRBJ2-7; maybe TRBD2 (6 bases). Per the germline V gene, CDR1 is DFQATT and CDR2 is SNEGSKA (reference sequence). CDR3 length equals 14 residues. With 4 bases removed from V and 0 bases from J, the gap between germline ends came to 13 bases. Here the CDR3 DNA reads TGCAGTGCTAAGGGGAGGTACTACTCCTACGAGCAGTACTTC. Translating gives CSAKGRYYSYEQYF.

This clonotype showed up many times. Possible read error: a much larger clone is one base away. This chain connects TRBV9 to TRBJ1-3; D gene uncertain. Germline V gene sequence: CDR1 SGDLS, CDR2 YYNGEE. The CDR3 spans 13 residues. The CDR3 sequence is CASKAQLGKTIYF. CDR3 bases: TGTGCCAGCAAGGCACAGCTTGGAAAAACCATATATTTT. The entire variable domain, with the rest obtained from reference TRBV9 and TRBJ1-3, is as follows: DSGVTQTPKHLITATGQRVTLRCSPRSGDLSVYWYQQSLDQGLQFLIQYYNGEERAKGNILERFSAQQFPDLHSELNLSSLELGDSALYFCASKAQLGKTIYFGEGSWLTVV.

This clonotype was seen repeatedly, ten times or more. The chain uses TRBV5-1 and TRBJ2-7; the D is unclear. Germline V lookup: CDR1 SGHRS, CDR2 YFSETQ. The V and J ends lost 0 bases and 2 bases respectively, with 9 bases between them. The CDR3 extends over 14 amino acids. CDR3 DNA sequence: TGCGCCAGCAGCTTGGTCCAGAAGCCCTACGAGCAGTACTTC. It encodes CASSLVQKPYEQYF. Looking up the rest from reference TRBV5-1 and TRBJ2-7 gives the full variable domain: KAGVTQTPRYLIKTRGQQVTLSCSPISGHRSVSWYQQTPGQGLQFLFEYFSETQRNKGNFPGRFSGRQFSNSRSEMNVSTLELGDSALYLCASSLVQKPYEQYFGPGTRLTVT.